This TCR beta chain was documented in a study of T-cell reconstitution after alpha-beta-depleted transplantation in children. CDR3 size: 15 residues. The V gene's germline CDR1 is SQVTM and CDR2 ANQGSEA. Trimming cost V 5 bases and J 3 bases; bases outside gene matches: 11. Unique molecular identifiers featured in how the TCRbeta library was prepared. A single record per CDR3 protein comes from TCRdb applying MiXCR to the PCR reads. Of around 420,000 distinct CDR3 sequences listed, 15% to 20% are singletons. Specimen: PBMCs, mostly from graft donor cells, collected 360 days after TCRalphabeta/CD19-depleted stem cell transplant. The origin of this receptor is a boy under three years old who had a stem cell transplant for Wiskott-Aldrich syndrome, so the T cells may come from the graft donor. The rearrangement links TRBV29-1 to TRBJ2-3, with 7 bases lining up with TRBD2. CDR3 nucleotide sequence: TGCAGCGTTAATGGGCCGGGAGGAGGAACAGATACGCAGTATTTT. Amino acid sequence: CSVNGPGGGTDTQYF.